The rows below give T cell receptor beta chains drawn from one sample of a study of monozygotic twins with cystic fibrosis. Libraries were prepared by immunoSEQ multiplex PCR; TCRdb keeps only in-frame clonotypes and omits some of them. The sample lists roughly 32,000 clones; roughly 96% were seen once. Sequences were obtained from blood. These receptor sequences come from a girl aged 2 to 10 with cystic fibrosis. Both conserved end residues are part of each CDR3. D genes are given only for firm matches. For some rows the clone size is stated as once, few or many, or as a class when expanded; others skip it.

CASSFSGVEQYF,TGCGCCAGCAGCTTTTCGGGGGTAGAGCAGTACTTC,.,.,TRBJ2-7,TRBV5-1
CATSTGTSSYNEQFF,TGTGCCACCAGCACAGGGACAAGCTCCTACAATGAGCAGTTCTTC,.,.,TRBJ2-1,TRBV15
CASSPEYTDTQYF,TGTGCCAGCAGCCCCGAGTACACAGATACGCAGTATTTT,once,.,TRBJ2-3,TRBV7-9
CASSLAGGKSSYEQYF,TGTGCCAGCAGCTTAGCCGGCGGGAAGAGCTCCTACGAGCAGTACTTC,.,.,TRBJ2-7,TRBV7-2
CASSAREVGTEAFF,TGTGCCAGCAGTGCCCGGGAGGTGGGCACTGAAGCTTTCTTT,.,.,TRBJ1-1,TRBV27
CASSQDPSQKNTEAFF,TGCGCCAGCAGCCAAGATCCGTCACAGAAGAACACTGAAGCTTTCTTT,once,.,TRBJ1-1,TRBV4-1
CASSPGLAGEYEQYF,TGTGCCAGCAGCCCGGGACTAGCGGGCGAGTACGAGCAGTACTTC,.,TRBD2,TRBJ2-7,TRBV5-6
CASSVWTVPEAFF,TGTGCCAGCAGCGTATGGACAGTCCCTGAAGCTTTCTTT,.,.,TRBJ1-1,TRBV5-6
CASKTASGSNNEQFF,TGCGCCAGCAAAACCGCCAGCGGCAGTAACAATGAGCAGTTCTTC,.,.,TRBJ2-1,TRBV5-1
CASSQENRGNQPQHF,TGCGCCAGCAGCCAAGAGAACAGGGGGAATCAGCCCCAGCATTTT,.,TRBD1,TRBJ1-5,TRBV4-1
CASSLGQGTGNTIYF,TGTGCCAGCAGCTTGGGACAGGGCACAGGAAACACCATATATTTT,.,TRBD1,TRBJ1-3,TRBV5-4
CASSQPLGLAGVNEQFF,TGTGCCAGCAGCCAGCCCTTGGGGCTAGCGGGAGTGAATGAGCAGTTCTTC,.,TRBD2,TRBJ2-1,TRBV14
CASSRPPYEQYF,TGTGCCAGCAGCCGCCCCCCCTACGAGCAGTACTTC,.,.,TRBJ2-7,TRBV5-4
CASSLSAARRETQYF,TGTGCCAGCAGTTTATCCGCGGCCCGACGGGAGACCCAGTACTTC,.,.,TRBJ2-5,TRBV27
CASSFREGVSEQFF,TGTGCCAGCAGTTTTAGAGAGGGAGTTAGTGAGCAGTTCTTC,.,.,TRBJ2-1,TRBV2
CASSPKTLGNYEQYF,TGTGCCAGTAGTCCCAAGACCCTTGGGAACTACGAGCAGTACTTC,.,.,TRBJ2-7,TRBV19
CAWSLAGVRTQYF,TGTGCCTGGAGTCTAGCGGGAGTACGGACCCAGTACTTC,.,TRBD2,TRBJ2-5,TRBV30
CAWARGGNTIYF,TGTGCCTGGGCTCGGGGGGGAAACACCATATATTTT,.,.,TRBJ1-3,TRBV30
CACLPRAGYSIRGGYTF,TGTGCCTGCCTACCTCGGGCAGGGTATTCTATTCGCGGTGGCTACACCTTC,once,.,TRBJ1-2,TRBV30
CASNSVAGISHEQYF,TGTGCCAGTAACTCCGTAGCAGGGATTAGCCACGAGCAGTACTTC,.,.,TRBJ2-7,TRBV19
CASSGPGEIHEQYF,TGTGCCAGCAGTGGACCGGGGGAGATTCACGAGCAGTACTTC,.,.,TRBJ2-7,TRBV28
CASSGGKDTEAFF,TGCGCCAGCAGCGGCGGGAAGGACACTGAAGCTTTCTTT,.,.,TRBJ1-1,TRBV5-1
CASSFKDPVFNQPQHF,TGTGCCAGCAGTTTCAAGGACCCTGTATTCAATCAGCCCCAGCATTTT,.,.,TRBJ1-5,TRBV28